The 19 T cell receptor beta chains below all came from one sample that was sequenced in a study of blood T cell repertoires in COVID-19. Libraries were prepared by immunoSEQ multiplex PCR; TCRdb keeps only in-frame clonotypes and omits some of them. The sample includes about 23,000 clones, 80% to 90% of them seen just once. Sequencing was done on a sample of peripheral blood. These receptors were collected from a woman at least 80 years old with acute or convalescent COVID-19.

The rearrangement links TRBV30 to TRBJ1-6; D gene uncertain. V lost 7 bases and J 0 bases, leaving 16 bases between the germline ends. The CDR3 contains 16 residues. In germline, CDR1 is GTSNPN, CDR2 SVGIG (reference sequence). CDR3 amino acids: CASTRGSYSYNSPLHF. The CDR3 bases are TGTGCCTCGACCCGTGGGAGCTACTCCTATAATTCACCCCTCCACTTT.

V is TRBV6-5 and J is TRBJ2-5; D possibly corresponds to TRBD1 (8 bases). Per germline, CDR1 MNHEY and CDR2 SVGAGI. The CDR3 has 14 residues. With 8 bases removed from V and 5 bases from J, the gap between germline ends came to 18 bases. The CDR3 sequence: CASGRGAGGETQYF. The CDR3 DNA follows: TGTGCCAGCGGCCGGGGGGCAGGGGGCGAGACCCAGTACTTC.

The CDR3: CASSSNPGQPWETQYF. In DNA, the CDR3 is TGCGCCAGCAGCTCCAACCCCGGACAGCCCTGGGAGACCCAGTACTTC. This rearrangement joins TRBV5-1 to TRBJ2-5; D might be TRBD1 (6 bases). Trimming removed 3 bases from V and 5 bases from J, with 20 bases in between. Germline CDR1 and CDR2: SGHRS and YFSETQ. This CDR3 contains 16 residues.

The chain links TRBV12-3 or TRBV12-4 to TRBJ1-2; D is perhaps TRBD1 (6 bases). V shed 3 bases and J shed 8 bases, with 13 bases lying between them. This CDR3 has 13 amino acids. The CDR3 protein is CASSFWTAQGYTF. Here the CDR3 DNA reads TGTGCCAGCAGTTTCTGGACAGCTCAAGGCTACACCTTC.

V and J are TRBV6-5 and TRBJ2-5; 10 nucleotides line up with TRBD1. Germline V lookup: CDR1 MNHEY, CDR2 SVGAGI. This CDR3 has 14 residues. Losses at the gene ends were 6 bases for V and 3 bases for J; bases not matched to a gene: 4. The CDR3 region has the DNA TGTGCCAGCAGCGCCGGGACAGGGGAAGAGACCCAGTACTTC. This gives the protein CASSAGTGEETQYF.

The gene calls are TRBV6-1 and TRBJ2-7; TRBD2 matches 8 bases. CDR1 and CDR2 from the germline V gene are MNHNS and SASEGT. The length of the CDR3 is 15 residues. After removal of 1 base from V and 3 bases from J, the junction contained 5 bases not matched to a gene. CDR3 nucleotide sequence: TGTGCCAGCAGTGAAGTTCCGGGAGGGCTCTACGAGCAGTACTTC. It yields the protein CASSEVPGGLYEQYF.

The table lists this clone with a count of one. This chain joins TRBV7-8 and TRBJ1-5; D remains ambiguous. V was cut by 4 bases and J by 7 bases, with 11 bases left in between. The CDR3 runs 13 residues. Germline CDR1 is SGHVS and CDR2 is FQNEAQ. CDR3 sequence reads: CASSSGVWQPQHF. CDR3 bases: TGTGCCAGCAGCTCAGGCGTCTGGCAGCCCCAGCATTTT.

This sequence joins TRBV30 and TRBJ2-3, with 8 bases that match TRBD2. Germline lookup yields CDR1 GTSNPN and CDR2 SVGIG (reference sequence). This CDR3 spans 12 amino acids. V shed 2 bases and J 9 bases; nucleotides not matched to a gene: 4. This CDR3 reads CAWSLGTRTQYF. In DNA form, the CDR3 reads TGTGCCTGGAGTCTTGGGACTAGGACGCAGTATTTT. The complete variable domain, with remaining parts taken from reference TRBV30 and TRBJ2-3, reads SQTIHQWPATLVQPVGSPLSLECTVEGTSNPNLYWYRQAAGRGLQLLFYSVGIGQISSEVPQNLSASRPQDRQFILSSKKLLLSDSGFYLCAWSLGTRTQYFGPGTRLTVL.

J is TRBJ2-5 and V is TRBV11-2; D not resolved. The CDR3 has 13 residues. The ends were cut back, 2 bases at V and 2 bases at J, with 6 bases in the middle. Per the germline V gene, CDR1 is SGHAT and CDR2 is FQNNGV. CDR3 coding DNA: TGTGCCAGCAGCTTAAGTCGGCAAGAGACCCAGTACTTC. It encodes CASSLSRQETQYF. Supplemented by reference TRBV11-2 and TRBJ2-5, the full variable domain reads EAGVAQSPRYKIIEKRQSVAFWCNPISGHATLYWYQQILGQGPKLLIQFQNNGVVDDSQLPKDRFSAERLKGVDSTLKIQPAKLEDSAVYLCASSLSRQETQYFGPGTRLLVL.

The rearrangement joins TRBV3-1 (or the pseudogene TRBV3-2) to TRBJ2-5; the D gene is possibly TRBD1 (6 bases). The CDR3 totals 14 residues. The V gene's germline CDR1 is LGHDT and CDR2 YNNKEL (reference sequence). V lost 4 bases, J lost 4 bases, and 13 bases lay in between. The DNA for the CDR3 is TGTGCCAGCAGCCCTGGGGTAGGGGGAGAGACCCAGTACTTC. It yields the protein CASSPGVGGETQYF.

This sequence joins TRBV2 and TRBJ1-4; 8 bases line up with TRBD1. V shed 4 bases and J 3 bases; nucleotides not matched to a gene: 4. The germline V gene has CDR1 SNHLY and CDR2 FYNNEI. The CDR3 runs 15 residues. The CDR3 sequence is CASSVTGGANEKLFF. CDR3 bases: TGTGCCAGCAGTGTAACAGGGGGAGCTAATGAAAAACTGTTTTTT.

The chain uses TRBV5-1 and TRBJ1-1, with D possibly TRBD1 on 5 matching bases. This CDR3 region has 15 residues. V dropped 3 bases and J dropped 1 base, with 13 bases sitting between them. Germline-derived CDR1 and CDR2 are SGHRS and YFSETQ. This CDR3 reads CASSSASGPNTEAFF. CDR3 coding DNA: TGCGCCAGCAGCTCGGCCTCAGGGCCGAACACTGAAGCTTTCTTT.

The CDR3 loop reads CASSIANRRAFF. CDR3 nucleotides: TGTGCCAGTAGTATAGCAAACAGGCGAGCTTTCTTT. The chain recombines TRBV19 with TRBJ1-1; possibly TRBD1 for D (5 bases). V was shortened by 1 base and J by 10 bases, with 10 bases between the two germline ends. Germline values: CDR1 LNHDA, CDR2 SQIVND (reference sequence). The CDR3 covers 12 residues.

CDR3 sequence (DNA): TGCGCCAGCAGCCAAGATCTAGCGGGGGGGCCAGATACGCAGTATTTT. Translation: CASSQDLAGGPDTQYF. This chain connects TRBV4-1 to TRBJ2-3; 12 bases fit TRBD2. Germline values: CDR1 MGHRA, CDR2 YSYEKL. CDR3 length equals 16 residues. V shed 0 bases and J 4 bases; nucleotides not matched to a gene: 2.

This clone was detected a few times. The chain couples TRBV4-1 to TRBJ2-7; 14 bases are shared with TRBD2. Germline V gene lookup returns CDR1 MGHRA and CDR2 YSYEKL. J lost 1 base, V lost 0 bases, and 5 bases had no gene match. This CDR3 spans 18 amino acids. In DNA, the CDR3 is TGCGCCAGCAGCCAAGAAGGGACTAGCGGGAGTTTGTCCTACGAGCAGTACTTC. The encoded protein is CASSQEGTSGSLSYEQYF.

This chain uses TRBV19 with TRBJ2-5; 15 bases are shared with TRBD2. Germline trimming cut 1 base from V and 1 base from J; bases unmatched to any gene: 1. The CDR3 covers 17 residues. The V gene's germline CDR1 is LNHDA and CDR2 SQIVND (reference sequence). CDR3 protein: CASSIGTSGGAQETQYF. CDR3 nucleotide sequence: TGTGCCAGTAGTATAGGGACTAGCGGGGGGGCCCAAGAGACCCAGTACTTC.

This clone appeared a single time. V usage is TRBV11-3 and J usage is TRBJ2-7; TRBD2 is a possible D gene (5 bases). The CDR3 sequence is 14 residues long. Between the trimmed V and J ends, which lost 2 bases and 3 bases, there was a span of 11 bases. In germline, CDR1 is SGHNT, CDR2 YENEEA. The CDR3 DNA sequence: TGTGCCAGCAGCTTATCGGGGTCCGGCTACGAGCAGTACTTC. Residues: CASSLSGSGYEQYF.

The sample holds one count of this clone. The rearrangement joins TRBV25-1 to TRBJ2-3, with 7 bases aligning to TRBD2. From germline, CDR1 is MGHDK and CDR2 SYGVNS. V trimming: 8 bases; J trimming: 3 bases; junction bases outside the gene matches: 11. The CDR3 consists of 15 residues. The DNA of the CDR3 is TGTGCCAGCGCACAGGCGGGGAGGGCGACAGATACGCAGTATTTT. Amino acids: CASAQAGRATDTQYF.

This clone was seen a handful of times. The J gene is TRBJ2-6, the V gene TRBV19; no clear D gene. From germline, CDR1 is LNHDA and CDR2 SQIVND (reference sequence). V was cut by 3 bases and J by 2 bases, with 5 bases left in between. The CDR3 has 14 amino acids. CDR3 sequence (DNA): TGTGCCAGTAGTATTCTCGCTGGGGCCAACGTCCTGACTTTC. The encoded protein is CASSILAGANVLTF.